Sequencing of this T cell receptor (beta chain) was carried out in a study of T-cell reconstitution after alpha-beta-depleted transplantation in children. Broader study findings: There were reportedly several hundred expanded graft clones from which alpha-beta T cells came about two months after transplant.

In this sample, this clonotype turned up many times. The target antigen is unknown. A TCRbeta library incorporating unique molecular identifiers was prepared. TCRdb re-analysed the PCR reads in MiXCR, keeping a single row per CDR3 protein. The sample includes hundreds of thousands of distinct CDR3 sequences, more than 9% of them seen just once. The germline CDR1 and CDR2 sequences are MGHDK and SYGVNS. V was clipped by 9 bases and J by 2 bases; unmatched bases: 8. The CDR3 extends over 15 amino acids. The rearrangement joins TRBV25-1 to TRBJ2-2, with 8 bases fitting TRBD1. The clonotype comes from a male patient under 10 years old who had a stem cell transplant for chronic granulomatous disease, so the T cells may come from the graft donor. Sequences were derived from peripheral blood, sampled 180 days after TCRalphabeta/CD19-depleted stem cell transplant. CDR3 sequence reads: CARFPGQVNTGELFF. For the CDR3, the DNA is TGTGCCAGGTTTCCGGGACAGGTTAACACCGGGGAGCTGTTTTTT.